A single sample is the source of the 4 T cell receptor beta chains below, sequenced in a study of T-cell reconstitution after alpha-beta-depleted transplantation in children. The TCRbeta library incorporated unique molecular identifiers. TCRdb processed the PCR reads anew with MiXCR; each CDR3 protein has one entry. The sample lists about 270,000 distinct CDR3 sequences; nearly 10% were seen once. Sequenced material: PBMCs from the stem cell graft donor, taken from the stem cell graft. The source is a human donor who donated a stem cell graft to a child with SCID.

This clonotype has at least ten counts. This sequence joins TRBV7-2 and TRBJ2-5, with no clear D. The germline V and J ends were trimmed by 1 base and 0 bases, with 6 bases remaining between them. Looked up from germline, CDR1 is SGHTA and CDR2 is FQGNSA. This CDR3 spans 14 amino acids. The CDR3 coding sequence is TGTGCCAGCAGCTTAGGTGGAAACCAAGAGACCCAGTACTTC. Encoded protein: CASSLGGNQETQYF. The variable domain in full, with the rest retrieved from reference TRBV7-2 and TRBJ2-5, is GAGVSQSPSNKVTEKGKDVELRCDPISGHTALYWYRQSLGQGLEFLIYFQGNSAPDKSGLPSDRFSAERTGGSVSTLTIQRTQQEDSAVYLCASSLGGNQETQYFGPGTRLLVL.

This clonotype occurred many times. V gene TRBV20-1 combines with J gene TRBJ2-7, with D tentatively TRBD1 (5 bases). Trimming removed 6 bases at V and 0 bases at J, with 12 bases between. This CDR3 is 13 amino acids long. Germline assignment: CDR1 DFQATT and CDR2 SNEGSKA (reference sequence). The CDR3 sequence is CSASREGSYEQYF. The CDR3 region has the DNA TGCAGTGCAAGCAGGGAAGGCTCCTACGAGCAGTACTTC.

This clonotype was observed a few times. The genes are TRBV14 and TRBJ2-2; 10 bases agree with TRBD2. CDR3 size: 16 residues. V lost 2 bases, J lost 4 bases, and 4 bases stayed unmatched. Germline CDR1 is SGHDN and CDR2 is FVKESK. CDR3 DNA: TGTGCCAGCAGCCAAAGCGGGGGGGCGATCACCGGGGAGCTGTTTTTT. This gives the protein CASSQSGGAITGELFF. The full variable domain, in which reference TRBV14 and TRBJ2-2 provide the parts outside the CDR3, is EAGVTQFPSHSVIEKGQTVTLRCDPISGHDNLYWYRRVMGKEIKFLLHFVKESKQDESGMPNNRFLAERTGGTYSTLKVQPAELEDSGVYFCASSQSGGAITGELFFGEGSRLTVL.

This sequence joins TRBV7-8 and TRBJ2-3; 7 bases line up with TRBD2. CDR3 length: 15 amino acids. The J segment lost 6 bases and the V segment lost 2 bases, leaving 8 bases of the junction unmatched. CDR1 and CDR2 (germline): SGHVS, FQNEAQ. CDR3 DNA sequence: TGTGCCAGCAGCTTACCCGGGGGGAGGAGGGATACGCAGTATTTT. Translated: CASSLPGGRRDTQYF. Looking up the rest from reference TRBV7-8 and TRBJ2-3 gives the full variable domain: GAGVSQSPRYKVAKRGQDVALRCDPISGHVSLFWYQQALGQGPEFLTYFQNEAQLDKSGLPSDRFFAERPEGSVSTLKIQRTQQEDSAVYLCASSLPGGRRDTQYFGPGTRLTVL.